One sample yielded the 25 T cell receptor beta chains listed below, sequenced in a study of technical replicates of blood from a handful of donors. Generated by immunoSEQ multiplex PCR, the TCRdb table keeps only in-frame clones and is missing some. Among around 80,000 clones listed, roughly 98% were seen once. The specimen sequenced was T cells isolated from PBMCs. These TCRs come from a human donor in good health.

V usage is TRBV7-8 and J usage is TRBJ2-7; 9 bases are a match to TRBD2. The CDR3 runs to 15 residues. Germline V gene lookup returns CDR1 SGHVS and CDR2 FQNEAQ. V lost 5 bases, J lost 3 bases, and 8 bases stayed unmatched. CDR3 amino acids: CASSPLGGGGYEQYF. CDR3 nucleotide sequence: TGTGCCAGCAGCCCGCTTGGCGGGGGGGGCTACGAGCAGTACTTC.

This chain connects TRBV19 to TRBJ2-1; D is unclear. This CDR3 has 12 residues. Deletions cut 7 bases from V and 2 bases from J, with 6 bases between. Germline V gene sequence: CDR1 LNHDA, CDR2 SQIVND (reference sequence). For the CDR3, the DNA is TGTGCCAGTACAACAGCCTACAATGAGCAGTTCTTC. This translates into CASTTAYNEQFF.

The chain combines TRBV5-6 with TRBJ1-2, with TRBD1 matching 7 bases. From germline, CDR1 is SGHDT and CDR2 YYEEEE. J was trimmed by 7 bases and V by 0 bases; bases with no gene match: 12. The CDR3 has 16 residues. The CDR3 reads CASSLAGRQGISGYTF. The CDR3 nucleotides are TGTGCCAGCAGCTTGGCCGGGAGACAGGGAATTAGTGGCTACACCTTC.

J is TRBJ2-1 and V is TRBV7-9, with 8 bases aligning to TRBD2. Germline-derived CDR1 and CDR2 are SEHNR and FQNEAQ (reference sequence). The CDR3 loop spans 15 amino acids. The trim removed 11 bases at V and 8 bases at J, leaving 17 bases unmatched. The CDR3 DNA reads as TGTGCCCCCCTCCTAGTAAGCGGGAGTATCGATGAGCAGTTCTTC. Protein: CAPLLVSGSIDEQFF.

This rearrangement joins TRBV9 to TRBJ2-2, with TRBD2 as a possible D gene (6 bases). Germline lookup yields CDR1 SGDLS and CDR2 YYNGEE. The CDR3 consists of 14 residues. Trimming shortened V by 2 bases and J by 7 bases, and 12 bases separated the two germline ends. CDR3 sequence: CASSVVGGGGELFF. The CDR3 DNA sequence: TGTGCCAGCAGCGTTGTCGGGGGTGGCGGGGAGCTGTTTTTT.

The chain uses TRBV9 and TRBJ2-2; D is uncertain. V was shortened by 4 bases and J by 2 bases, with 6 bases between the two germline ends. This CDR3 has 13 amino acids. The germline CDR1 and CDR2 sequences are SGDLS and YYNGEE. CDR3 loop: CASSPPNTGELFF. The CDR3 region has the DNA TGTGCCAGCAGCCCCCCAAACACCGGGGAGCTGTTTTTT.

The genes are TRBV28 and TRBJ2-1; 7 nucleotides match TRBD2. The CDR3 covers 14 residues. CDR1 and CDR2 from the germline V gene are MDHEN and SYDVKM. Trimming at V came to 5 bases and at J to 6 bases, leaving 7 bases not matched to a gene. CDR3 sequence reads: CASSPLWTSNEQFF. In DNA form, the CDR3 reads TGTGCCAGCAGTCCCCTATGGACTAGCAATGAGCAGTTCTTC.

The chain combines TRBV4-2 with TRBJ2-5; 13 bases are shared with TRBD2. This CDR3 has 16 residues. Germline trimming cut 4 bases from V and 5 bases from J; bases unmatched to any gene: 7. Germline V gives CDR1 LGHNA, CDR2 YNFKEQ. The DNA for the CDR3 is TGTGCCAGCAGCCGACTAGCGGGAGGCCCCGGGGAGACCCAGTACTTC. Translated, it gives CASSRLAGGPGETQYF.

The V gene is TRBV10-3, the J gene TRBJ2-2, with 9 bases fitting TRBD2. Looked up from germline, CDR1 is ENHRY and CDR2 is SYGVKD. The V and J ends lost 0 bases and 6 bases, in that order; junction bases with no gene match: 2. The CDR3 consists of 15 residues. The CDR3 bases are TGTGCCATCAGTGAGTCGTCTAGCGGGGCCGGGGAGCTGTTTTTT. Its protein is CAISESSSGAGELFF.

The V call is TRBV11-3, the J call TRBJ2-2, with D possibly matching TRBD1 (5 bases). There are 15 residues in the CDR3. Trimming stripped 5 bases from V and 2 bases from J, with 12 bases between. Germline V gives CDR1 SGHNT, CDR2 YENEEA. CDR3: CASSPVQVNTGELFF. The CDR3 DNA sequence: TGTGCCAGCAGCCCAGTACAGGTTAACACCGGGGAGCTGTTTTTT.

This chain connects TRBV5-1 to TRBJ1-1; no reliable D call. The CDR3 has 14 residues. Germline-derived CDR1 and CDR2 are SGHRS and YFSETQ. V was shortened by 9 bases and J by 1 base, with 16 bases between the two germline ends. The CDR3 reads CAILIGVKNTEAFF. In nucleotides, the CDR3 is TGCGCCATCCTAATCGGGGTGAAGAACACTGAAGCTTTCTTT.

The chain is built from TRBV5-1 and TRBJ2-1, with TRBD2 matching over 12 bases. Germline lookup yields CDR1 SGHRS and CDR2 YFSETQ. The CDR3 is made up of 15 amino acids. Unmatched junction bases numbered 8, after V lost 0 bases and J lost 13 bases. The chain's CDR3 is CASSLGGLAGRGQFF. The CDR3 region has the DNA TGCGCCAGCAGCTTGGGCGGACTAGCGGGACGAGGTCAGTTCTTC.

The chain combines TRBV2 with TRBJ1-1, with D uncertain. This CDR3 has 13 residues. V was shortened by 4 bases and J by 5 bases, with 11 bases between the two germline ends. Germline values: CDR1 SNHLY, CDR2 FYNNEI. In nucleotides, the CDR3 is TGTGCCAGCAGTGCAGGAGGTGGGACTGAAGCTTTCTTT. It specifies CASSAGGGTEAFF.

The DNA for the CDR3 is TGTGCCAGCAGCTTAGCTGGGGGACAGGGCTATGGCTACACCTTC. This encodes CASSLAGGQGYGYTF. The chain carries TRBV11-2 and TRBJ1-2; 9 bases map to TRBD1. CDR1 and CDR2 (germline): SGHAT, FQNNGV. V was pared by 1 base and J by 4 bases, with 4 bases of the junction left unmatched. This CDR3 region has 15 residues.

This sequence joins TRBV19 and TRBJ1-1; 7 bases map to TRBD1. The junction had 4 bases not matched to a gene; V was cut back by 5 bases and J by 1 base. This CDR3 spans 14 amino acids. Per the germline V gene, CDR1 is LNHDA and CDR2 is SQIVND (reference sequence). In DNA form, the CDR3 reads TGTGCCAGTAGTCCCAGGGGGGAGAACACTGAAGCTTTCTTT. Translated, it gives CASSPRGENTEAFF.

V is TRBV7-6 and J is TRBJ1-1; D perhaps matches TRBD1 (6 bases). The CDR3 spans 15 residues. Trimming left V 1 base short and J 11 bases short, with 20 bases between. The V gene's germline CDR1 is SGHVS and CDR2 FNYEAQ. The CDR3 loop is CASSLEMGASAMAFF. In nucleotides, the CDR3 is TGTGCCAGCAGCTTAGAGATGGGGGCCTCCGCGATGGCTTTCTTT.

In DNA form, the CDR3 reads TGTGCCAGCAGCTCGGGGAGCCAGTACGGCCTCTTCACCGGGGAGCTGTTTTTT. Translating it yields CASSSGSQYGLFTGELFF. J is TRBJ2-2 and V is TRBV7-9; possibly TRBD2 for D (5 bases). The germline V gene has CDR1 SEHNR and CDR2 FQNEAQ (reference sequence). V was pared by 4 bases and J by 4 bases, with 22 bases between. This CDR3 region has 18 residues. The variable domain in full, completed from reference TRBV7-9 and TRBJ2-2, reads DTGVSQNPRHKITKRGQNVTFRCDPISEHNRLYWYRQTLGQGPEFLTYFQNEAQLEKSRLLSDRFSAERPKGSFSTLEIQRTEQGDSAMYLCASSSGSQYGLFTGELFFGEGSRLTVL.

The chain employs TRBV9 and TRBJ2-4; TRBD1 matches at 7 bases. The CDR3 runs to 13 residues. Unmatched junction bases numbered 6, after V lost 3 bases and J lost 9 bases. Germline V gene lookup returns CDR1 SGDLS and CDR2 YYNGEE. The DNA for the CDR3 is TGTGCCAGCAGCGCCGAACAGGGGAGCATTCAGTACTTC. Amino acid sequence: CASSAEQGSIQYF.

This chain joins TRBV28 and TRBJ1-2; D is possibly TRBD1 (6 bases). The CDR3 is made up of 14 amino acids. Per the germline V gene, CDR1 is MDHEN and CDR2 is SYDVKM. V lost 5 bases and J 4 bases, leaving 14 bases between the germline ends. The CDR3 sequence: CASSRPLDSYGYTF. The CDR3 DNA reads TGTGCCAGCAGTCGGCCCCTGGACAGCTATGGCTACACCTTC.

The chain couples TRBV15 to TRBJ2-3, with D perhaps matching TRBD1 (5 bases). Per germline, CDR1 LNHNV and CDR2 YYDKDF (reference sequence). V was clipped by 3 bases and J by 6 bases, with 10 bases between them. The CDR3 spans 13 residues. CDR3 DNA sequence: TGTGCCACCAGCAGGGCAGGGTTTGATACGCAGTATTTT. Protein product: CATSRAGFDTQYF.

This clone was observed a single time. V usage is TRBV6-1 and J usage is TRBJ2-1, with D tentatively TRBD2 (6 bases). The germline V and J ends were trimmed by 2 bases and 0 bases, with 11 bases remaining between them. The length of the CDR3 is 16 residues. Germline CDR1 MNHNS, CDR2 SASEGT. The CDR3: CASSEYDGSSYNEQFF. CDR3 DNA: TGTGCCAGCAGTGAATATGACGGGAGCTCCTACAATGAGCAGTTCTTC.

The V call is TRBV29-1, the J call TRBJ2-1; a possible D gene is TRBD1 (6 bases). V was clipped by 8 bases and J by 6 bases, with 11 bases between them. CDR1 and CDR2 from the germline V gene are SQVTM and ANQGSEA. This CDR3 has 11 residues. The CDR3, as DNA: TGCAGCATCCCCAGGGGCAATGAGCAGTTCTTC. Translated: CSIPRGNEQFF.

V is TRBV28 and J is TRBJ2-2, with 7 positions matching TRBD2. Germline CDR1 is MDHEN and CDR2 is SYDVKM. This CDR3 is built from 16 residues. The V and J ends lost 1 base and 3 bases, in that order; junction bases with no gene match: 5. The CDR3 coding sequence is TGTGCCAGCAGTTTATCTACTAGCGCCGACACCGGGGAGCTGTTTTTT. The encoded protein is CASSLSTSADTGELFF.

V gene TRBV11-2 combines with J gene TRBJ2-5; D uncertain. Deletions cut 1 base from V and 4 bases from J, with 13 bases between. This CDR3 is built from 15 residues. Germline V lookup: CDR1 SGHAT, CDR2 FQNNGV. The DNA of the CDR3 is TGTGCCAGCAGCTTAGGCCCTTGGCGGCGAGAGACCCAGTACTTC. Translation gives CASSLGPWRRETQYF. Filled out from reference TRBV11-2 and TRBJ2-5, the complete variable domain reads EAGVAQSPRYKIIEKRQSVAFWCNPISGHATLYWYQQILGQGPKLLIQFQNNGVVDDSQLPKDRFSAERLKGVDSTLKIQPAKLEDSAVYLCASSLGPWRRETQYFGPGTRLLVL.

The CDR3 is CASSTTSGTETQYF. CDR3 bases: TGTGCCAGCAGTACGACTAGCGGAACAGAGACCCAGTACTTC. The rearrangement links TRBV25-1 to TRBJ2-5, with TRBD2 matching 9 bases. This CDR3 region has 14 residues. Per germline, CDR1 MGHDK and CDR2 SYGVNS. V shed 5 bases, J shed 4 bases, and the junction held 5 bases outside the gene matches.